This paragraph reports one T cell receptor (beta chain). Its antigen remains unidentified. Its ends do not fully match the called genes, so a read error is possible. The sample is drawn from a study of tumor-infiltrating lymphocytes in primary liver carcinoma. Background on the study: The neoplasms were of stage T1-T3 N0M0, with dimensions of roughly 4.2 to 10 cm across. The study obtained roughly 3.65 to 7.13 million productive TCRbeta reads per sample, similar across tissue types. Study-level results: Tumor-adjacent and tumor-blood pairs overlapped less than tumor region pairs did.

From roughly 21-30 mg of unsorted bulk tissue, DNA and RNA were co-extracted together. Surgical resection was the treatment these patients received for primary liver carcinoma. A primer in the constant region served to generate TCR beta cDNA from around 500 ng of total RNA. ARM-PCR, slightly modified, supplied the TCR beta libraries through three nested multiplex PCR rounds. Running nine to ten cycles apiece, the first two PCR rounds relied on TRBV1-TRBV30 forward primers together with a C-beta reverse primer. TCRdb re-derived calls from the multiplex PCR reads in MiXCR, one entry per CDR3 protein. The sample has 90,000 to 150,000 distinct CDR3 sequences; 55% to 70% are singletons. CDR3 length: 15 residues. Germline CDR1 is MNHNS and CDR2 is SASEGT.

This TCR was sampled from an older woman with primary liver carcinoma and hepatitis B virus infection. The sequenced sample consisted of tumor-adjacent normal liver tissue. V and J are TRBV6-1 and TRBJ2-1, with D perhaps matching TRBD2 (5 bases). The DNA for the CDR3 is TGTGCCAGCAGGCTAGCTGGAGCCTCCAACAATGAGCAGTTCTTC. Translating it yields CASRLAGASNNEQFF.